Shown below are 30 T cell receptor beta chains from a single sample sequenced in a study of beta chain features in type 1 diabetes. Expressed TCRB transcripts got sequenced, as all isolated RNA was reverse transcribed. Clones were sequenced by immunoSEQ multiplex PCR, and TCRdb holds only the in-frame ones, with some missing. The table lists tens of thousands of clones, approximately 32% of them singletons. Sequenced: stem cell memory CD4+ T cells from blood. The source of these receptors is a woman younger than 35 in good health.

This clone was counted a few times. The J gene is TRBJ2-5, the V gene TRBV7-2; 10 nucleotides agree with TRBD2. Trimming at V came to 3 bases and at J to 5 bases, leaving 6 bases not matched to a gene. The CDR3 runs 15 residues. CDR1 is SGHTA and CDR2 is FQGNSA in the germline V gene. CDR3 coding DNA: TGTGCCAGCAGCTTTGGGACTAGCGTTTCGGAGACCCAGTACTTC. Translated: CASSFGTSVSETQYF.

The V gene is TRBV6-4, the J gene TRBJ1-2; 10 positions match TRBD1. Germline lookup yields CDR1 MRHNA and CDR2 SNTAGT. The CDR3 is 17 amino acids. V was clipped by 0 bases and J by 8 bases; unmatched bases: 12. This chain's CDR3 is CASSDSSWTGGLGGYTF. The CDR3 DNA is TGTGCCAGCAGTGACTCCTCTTGGACAGGGGGATTGGGGGGCTACACCTTC.

The sample holds a few counts of this clone. This chain links TRBV7-2 with TRBJ2-5, with 11 nucleotides matching TRBD2. In germline, CDR1 is SGHTA, CDR2 FQGNSA. Trimming took 5 bases from V and 7 from J; bases not matched to a gene: 3. The CDR3 sequence is 13 residues long. For the CDR3, the DNA is TGTGCCAGCAGCAGCGGGACTAGCGGGACCCAGTACTTC. As protein: CASSSGTSGTQYF.

The chain couples TRBV7-2 to TRBJ1-2; tentatively, D is TRBD1 (6 bases). This CDR3 spans 15 amino acids. Trimming removed 1 base from V and 2 bases from J, with 11 bases in between. Germline V gene sequence: CDR1 SGHTA, CDR2 FQGNSA. The CDR3 DNA is TGTGCCAGCAGCTTAGAGGTGACAGGCAACTATGGCTACACCTTC. As protein: CASSLEVTGNYGYTF.

The V call is TRBV6-5, the J call TRBJ1-2; 8 bases line up with TRBD1. The V segment lost 7 bases and the J segment 4 bases; nucleotides outside the gene matches: 11. The CDR3 totals 15 residues. Germline values: CDR1 MNHEY, CDR2 SVGAGI. In DNA, the CDR3 is TGTGCCAGCACTCCCAATCCAGGGGGCGGCTATGGCTACACCTTC. Amino acid sequence: CASTPNPGGGYGYTF.

A few counts support this clone. This chain connects TRBV5-6 to TRBJ1-1, with unresolved D. The germline V and J ends were trimmed by 0 bases and 4 bases, with 4 bases remaining between them. CDR3 length equals 12 residues. CDR1 and CDR2 from the germline V gene are SGHDT and YYEEEE. The CDR3 loop is CASSLDSTEAFF. The CDR3 DNA reads TGTGCCAGCAGCTTGGACAGCACTGAAGCTTTCTTT. Combining the CDR3 with reference TRBV5-6 and TRBJ1-1 gives the whole variable domain DAGVTQSPTHLIKTRGQQVTLRCSPKSGHDTVSWYQQALGQGPQFIFQYYEEEERQRGNFPDRFSGHQFPNYSSELNVNALLLGDSALYLCASSLDSTEAFFGQGTRLTVV.

The genes are TRBV7-2 and TRBJ2-1, with 12 bases lining up with TRBD2. Trimming cost V 6 bases and J 9 bases; bases outside gene matches: 3. The CDR3 has 13 amino acids. CDR1 is SGHTA and CDR2 is FQGNSA in the germline V gene. The CDR3 coding sequence is TGTGCCAGCAGGGCTAGCGGGGGGGGTGAGCAGTTCTTC. Its protein is CASRASGGGEQFF.

CDR3 sequence: CASSGTVGGGGYTF. DNA for the CDR3: TGTGCCAGCTCCGGGACAGTGGGTGGGGGGGGCTACACCTTC. The chain employs TRBV7-8 and TRBJ1-2, with TRBD1 matching over 7 bases. This CDR3 comprises 14 residues. Germline CDR1 reads SGHVS; CDR2 reads FQNEAQ. The trim removed 8 bases at V and 8 bases at J, leaving 14 bases unmatched.

CDR3 loop: CSVRIAGTGSANTIYF. The DNA for the CDR3 is TGCAGCGTGAGAATTGCCGGGACAGGTTCGGCAAACACCATATATTTT. The rearrangement links TRBV29-1 to TRBJ1-3, with 8 bases matching TRBD1. CDR1 and CDR2 from the germline V gene are SQVTM and ANQGSEA. V lost 6 bases to trimming and J lost 6 bases; unmatched junction nucleotides: 16. This CDR3 region has 16 residues.

The rearrangement uses TRBV19 and TRBJ1-2; tentatively, D is TRBD1 (6 bases). V lost 6 bases to trimming and J lost 6 bases, with 20 bases between them. This CDR3 has 15 residues. Looked up from germline, CDR1 is LNHDA and CDR2 is SQIVND (reference sequence). The CDR3 bases are TGTGCCAGTAGCCCCCGGGGGCGGGGGTCGGATGGCTACACCTTC. Translating gives CASSPRGRGSDGYTF.

In its sample, this clone was seen a few times. The CDR3 loop reads CASRGTGASYEQYF. The CDR3 region has the DNA TGTGCCAGCCGTGGGACAGGGGCCTCCTACGAGCAGTACTTC. This sequence joins TRBV7-2 and TRBJ2-7; 10 bases are shared with TRBD1. The CDR3 sequence is 14 residues long. Germline CDR1 reads SGHTA; CDR2 reads FQGNSA. After removal of 8 bases from V and 0 bases from J, the junction contained 4 bases not matched to a gene.

Comment on this clone: The sample holds other DNA sequences that translate to the same CDR3. This chain connects TRBV4-1 to TRBJ2-3, with no clear D. The CDR3 covers 12 residues. Germline V gene data show CDR1 as MGHRA and CDR2 as YSYEKL. The V end was cut by 0 bases, the J end by 5 bases, with 3 bases between. CDR3: CASSQDLDTQYF. CDR3 nucleotide sequence: TGCGCCAGCAGCCAAGATCTAGATACGCAGTATTTT.

This sequence joins TRBV18 and TRBJ1-2; TRBD1 is a possible D gene (6 bases). Germline V gene lookup returns CDR1 KGHSH and CDR2 LQKENI. There are 14 residues in the CDR3. The V gene lost 6 bases and the J gene lost 8 bases, with 19 bases spanning the gap. The DNA for the CDR3 is TGTGCCAGCTCTCCTGGGAGGGACATTGAGGGCTACACCTTC. Protein product: CASSPGRDIEGYTF.

This chain joins TRBV11-1 and TRBJ1-4; 8 positions match TRBD1. After removal of 5 bases from V and 6 bases from J, the junction contained 8 bases not matched to a gene. Germline values: CDR1 SGHAT, CDR2 FQDESV (reference sequence). The CDR3 runs 15 residues. The DNA of the CDR3 is TGTGCCAGCAGCAGACCAGGGGGCTTGGATGAAAAACTGTTTTTT. It codes for CASSRPGGLDEKLFF.

There are a few counts of this clone. The chain joins TRBV27 to TRBJ2-7, with TRBD1 identical over 9 bases. The germline gives CDR1 MNHEY, CDR2 SMNVEV (reference sequence). The CDR3 is made up of 15 amino acids. J lost 2 bases, V lost 6 bases, and 8 bases had no gene match. CDR3 nucleotides: TGTGCCAGCAGGATGCCACACAGGGGGCCCTACGAGCAGTACTTC. Encoded protein: CASRMPHRGPYEQYF.

This clone was detected only a few times. V usage is TRBV14 and J usage is TRBJ2-7, with 8 bases fitting TRBD1. J was trimmed by 3 bases and V by 3 bases; bases with no gene match: 7. Germline CDR1 SGHDN, CDR2 FVKESK. CDR3 length equals 15 residues. DNA for the CDR3: TGTGCCAGCAGCCAGGTTGGACAGGGATACTACGAGCAGTACTTC. This translates into CASSQVGQGYYEQYF.

The chain combines TRBV5-4 with TRBJ2-1; 7 bases align to TRBD2. Germline CDR1 and CDR2: SGHNT and YYREEE (reference sequence). Trimming cost V 0 bases and J 0 bases; bases outside gene matches: 9. This CDR3 is built from 18 residues. This chain's CDR3 is CASSLVASGTSSYNEQFF. CDR3 nucleotides: TGTGCCAGCAGCTTGGTGGCTAGCGGTACAAGCTCCTACAATGAGCAGTTCTTC.

The V call is TRBV9, the J call TRBJ2-5; 10 nucleotides agree with TRBD1. V gave up 4 bases and J gave up 5 bases; unmatched junction bases: 8. Germline V CDR1 and CDR2: SGDLS, YYNGEE. The length of the CDR3 is 15 residues. CDR3 residues: CASSFWTGGTETQYF. CDR3 coding DNA: TGTGCCAGCAGCTTTTGGACAGGGGGTACGGAGACCCAGTACTTC.

The chain is built from TRBV7-2 and TRBJ2-6; 7 bases line up with TRBD1. The CDR3 sequence is 19 residues long. Germline V gives CDR1 SGHTA, CDR2 FQGNSA. V lost 1 base, J lost 2 bases, and 11 bases stayed unmatched. CDR3 in DNA: TGTGCCAGCAGCTTAGAACTCTCGACAGGGTGGACTGGGGCCAACGTCCTGACTTTC. As protein: CASSLELSTGWTGANVLTF.

This clone was observed a handful of times. This chain connects TRBV5-6 to TRBJ1-2; the match to TRBD1 covers 11 bases. Trimming cost V 6 bases and J 5 bases; bases outside gene matches: 9. CDR1 and CDR2 from the germline V gene are SGHDT and YYEEEE. The CDR3 loop spans 15 amino acids. CDR3 DNA: TGTGCCAGCACTTACTGGACAGGGGGCTTTTATGGCTACACCTTC. Amino acids: CASTYWTGGFYGYTF.

The genes are TRBV27 and TRBJ1-1; D perhaps matches TRBD1 (5 bases). The CDR3 is 16 amino acids. Per the germline V gene, CDR1 is MNHEY and CDR2 is SMNVEV (reference sequence). Trimming left V 8 bases short and J 4 bases short, with 23 bases between. CDR3 coding DNA: TGTGCCAGCCCTTTTGTGGTGATAGGGGCGTGCACTGAAGCTTTCTTT. Amino acids: CASPFVVIGACTEAFF.

V gene TRBV2 combines with J gene TRBJ1-1; tentatively, D is TRBD1 (5 bases). The CDR3 contains 17 residues. V gave up 8 bases and J gave up 1 base, with 23 bases separating them. Germline CDR1 reads SNHLY; CDR2 reads FYNNEI. CDR3 in DNA: TGTGCCAGCGGCGGGGGTTGGGGCCTGTCAGGGAACACTGAAGCTTTCTTT. Protein product: CASGGGWGLSGNTEAFF.

This clone was seen only a few times. The chain is built from TRBV5-6 and TRBJ2-1; 10 bases fit TRBD2. The CDR3 is 14 residues long. J lost 7 bases, V lost 1 base, and 2 bases had no gene match. Germline CDR1 and CDR2: SGHDT and YYEEEE. CDR3 DNA sequence: TGTGCCAGCAGCTTGAGAGCGGGAGGGAATGAGCAGTTCTTC. It specifies CASSLRAGGNEQFF. The full variable domain, with the rest looked up from reference TRBV5-6 and TRBJ2-1, is DAGVTQSPTHLIKTRGQQVTLRCSPKSGHDTVSWYQQALGQGPQFIFQYYEEEERQRGNFPDRFSGHQFPNYSSELNVNALLLGDSALYLCASSLRAGGNEQFFGPGTRLTVL.

The sample holds a few counts of this clone. This chain uses TRBV18 with TRBJ1-2; 12 bases match TRBD1. Germline V gives CDR1 KGHSH, CDR2 LQKENI. V lost 3 bases, J lost 7 bases, and 3 bases stayed unmatched. There are 14 residues in the CDR3. CDR3 sequence: CASSPGQGAAGYTF. CDR3 in DNA: TGTGCCAGCTCACCGGGACAGGGGGCTGCTGGCTACACCTTC.

V and J are TRBV6-6 and TRBJ1-2; TRBD1 agrees at 10 bases. The CDR3 runs to 14 residues. V lost 7 bases to trimming and J lost 6 bases; unmatched junction nucleotides: 8. Germline V lookup: CDR1 MNHNY, CDR2 SVGAGI (reference sequence). CDR3 DNA sequence: TGTGCCAGCACCAGGGACAGGGGAGGGGATGGCTACACCTTC. Encoded protein: CASTRDRGGDGYTF.

A few counts support this clone. CDR3 protein: CASSRQGARTGELFF. As DNA, the CDR3 is TGTGCCAGTAGCCGACAGGGGGCGAGGACCGGGGAGCTGTTTTTT. The chain joins TRBV19 to TRBJ2-2; the match to TRBD1 covers 10 bases. This CDR3 region has 15 residues. The V segment lost 6 bases and the J segment 5 bases; nucleotides outside the gene matches: 6. Germline-derived CDR1 and CDR2 are LNHDA and SQIVND (reference sequence).

The CDR3 reads CASSESAGANVLTF. CDR3 DNA sequence: TGCGCCAGCTCGGAGTCGGCTGGGGCCAACGTCCTGACTTTC. The V call is TRBV5-1, the J call TRBJ2-6; D is unresolved. Germline CDR1 is SGHRS and CDR2 is YFSETQ. This CDR3 is built from 14 residues. The V and J ends lost 7 bases and 2 bases respectively, with 10 bases between them.

This clone was observed many times. This chain links TRBV4-3 with TRBJ1-2; D is unclear. The CDR3 extends over 14 amino acids. Germline CDR1 is LGHNA and CDR2 is YSLEER. Trimming took off 1 base at V and 0 bases at J, with 6 bases between the two ends. CDR3 coding DNA: TGCGCCAGCAGCCAAGCCAGCGCTAACTATGGCTACACCTTC. This gives the protein CASSQASANYGYTF.

Remarks on this clone: Because it lacks the conserved phenylalanine or tryptophan at the end, this CDR3 is likely a read error. This chain links TRBV5-1 with TRBJ1-1, with 7 bases lining up with TRBD1. CDR3 length: 14 amino acids. Germline values: CDR1 SGHRS, CDR2 YFSETQ. The V gene end was trimmed by 4 bases and the J gene end by 5 bases; junction bases not matched to a gene: 8. CDR3 loop: CASSPTGALTEAFL. The CDR3, as DNA: TGCGCCAGCAGCCCTACAGGGGCGCTGACTGAAGCTTTCCTT.

The genes are TRBV2 and TRBJ2-1, with 12 bases matching TRBD2. In germline, CDR1 is SNHLY, CDR2 FYNNEI. V shed 6 bases, J shed 5 bases, and the junction held 8 bases outside the gene matches. The CDR3 has 16 residues. The chain's CDR3 is CASRRLAGAWNNEQFF. The CDR3 bases are TGTGCCAGCAGACGACTAGCGGGAGCATGGAACAATGAGCAGTTCTTC.